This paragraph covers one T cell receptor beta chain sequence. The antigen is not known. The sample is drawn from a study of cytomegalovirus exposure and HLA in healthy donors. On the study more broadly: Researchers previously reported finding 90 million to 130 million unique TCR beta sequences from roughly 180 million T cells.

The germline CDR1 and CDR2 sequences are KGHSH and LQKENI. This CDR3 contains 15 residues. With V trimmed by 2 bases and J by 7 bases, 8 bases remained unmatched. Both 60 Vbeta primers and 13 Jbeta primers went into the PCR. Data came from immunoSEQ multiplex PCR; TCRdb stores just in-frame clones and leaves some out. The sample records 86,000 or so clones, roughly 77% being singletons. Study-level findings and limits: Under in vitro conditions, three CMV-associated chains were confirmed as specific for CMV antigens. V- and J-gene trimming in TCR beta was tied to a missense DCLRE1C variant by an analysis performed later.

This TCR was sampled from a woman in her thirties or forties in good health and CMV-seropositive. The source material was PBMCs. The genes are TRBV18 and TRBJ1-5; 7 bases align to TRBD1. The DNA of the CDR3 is TGTGCCAGCTCACCAGAGACAGGGCGGCGACAGCCCCAGCATTTT. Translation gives CASSPETGRRQPQHF.